These T cell receptor beta chains were read from a single sample in a study of T cells in Graves' hyperthyroidism and ophthalmopathy. Each CDR3 protein is one row after TCRdb ran MiXCR on the multiplex PCR reads. The sample has more than 500,000 distinct CDR3 sequences, 15% to 20% seen once. The sequencing sample was made of blood. These receptors were obtained from a woman aged 30 to 39 with Graves' ophthalmopathy. Both conserved end residues are part of each CDR3. A D gene is named only where the DNA matches it firmly. Size is stated for part of the rows, as once, few or many counts, or as a class when the clone is expanded.

TRBV6-1	TRBJ1-2	NA	few	CASSNPGDPGYTF	TGTGCCAGCAGTAACCCTGGGGATCCTGGCTACACCTTC
TRBV6-2/TRBV6-3	TRBJ2-2	TRBD1	NA	CASRTGVGGELFF	TGTGCCAGCAGGACAGGGGTAGGCGGGGAGCTGTTTTTT
TRBV7-8	TRBJ1-5	NA	few	CASSPHGGFQPQHF	TGTGCCAGCAGTCCCCACGGAGGATTCCAGCCCCAGCATTTT
TRBV29-1	TRBJ2-3	NA	NA	CSVLVQGLTDTQYF	TGCAGCGTTCTGGTTCAGGGGTTAACGGATACGCAGTATTTT
TRBV7-2	TRBJ2-7	NA	many	CASSKGEKVREQYF	TGTGCCAGTTCTAAGGGGGAAAAAGTTCGCGAGCAGTACTTC
TRBV5-1	TRBJ1-4	NA	many	CASSLRQPNEKLFF	TGCGCCAGCAGCTTGCGGCAGCCTAATGAAAAACTGTTTTTT
TRBV28	TRBJ1-5	TRBD1	many	CASSSPGQGYQPQHF	TGTGCCAGCAGTTCGCCGGGACAGGGATATCAGCCCCAGCATTTT
TRBV20-1	TRBJ2-5	NA	NA	CSPTRGGDQETQYF	TGCAGCCCCACCAGGGGGGGAGACCAAGAGACCCAGTACTTC
TRBV7-8	TRBJ1-6	NA	many	CASSLGAGGLSSPLHF	TGTGCCAGCAGCTTAGGGGCAGGAGGCCTTAGTTCACCCCTCCACTTT
TRBV6-1	TRBJ2-1	NA	few	CASREGESSYNEQFF	TGTGCCAGCAGAGAAGGGGAGAGCTCCTACAATGAGCAGTTCTTC
TRBV18	TRBJ2-1	NA	many	CASSSTSDSYNEQFF	TGTGCCAGCTCATCAACGTCGGACAGCTACAATGAGCAGTTCTTC
TRBV10-3	TRBJ2-7	TRBD2	NA	CAISEGLGREQYF	TGTGCCATCAGTGAGGGGCTCGGGAGGGAGCAGTACTTC
TRBV9	TRBJ2-3	NA	NA	CASSVKLSPTDTQYF	TGTGCCAGCAGCGTTAAGTTGAGCCCCACAGATACGCAGTATTTT
TRBV28	TRBJ1-2	NA	many	CASSLPLRNGYTF	TGTGCCAGCAGTTTACCGTTGCGTAATGGCTACACCTTC
TRBV7-3	TRBJ2-2	NA	NA	CASSLNPGDHTGELFF	TGTGCCAGCAGCTTAAACCCAGGGGACCACACCGGGGAGCTGTTTTTT
TRBV6-2/TRBV6-3	TRBJ1-5	TRBD1	few	CASSYFTGVNQPQHF	TGTGCCAGCAGCTACTTTACAGGGGTCAATCAGCCCCAGCATTTT
TRBV28	TRBJ1-1	NA	many	CASRYSATNTEAFF	TGTGCCAGCAGGTACTCGGCGACTAACACTGAAGCTTTCTTT
TRBV20-1	TRBJ1-1	NA	many	CSAPTGSGMNTEAFF	TGCAGTGCCCCCACAGGATCCGGAATGAACACTGAAGCTTTCTTT
TRBV27	TRBJ1-6	NA	many	CASRKGSRGNSPLHF	TGTGCCAGCAGAAAAGGGTCGCGGGGTAATTCACCCCTCCACTTT
TRBV6-4	TRBJ2-3	NA	NA	CASSDGGTTDTQYF	TGTGCCAGCAGTGACGGCGGGACCACAGATACGCAGTATTTT
TRBV11-2	TRBJ2-3	TRBD2	many	CASSSDLGLAGTDTQYF	TGTGCCAGCAGCTCAGATTTAGGACTAGCGGGAACAGATACGCAGTATTTT
TRBV6-1	TRBJ1-5	TRBD1	NA	CASSATDRGISQPQHF	TGTGCCAGCAGTGCCACGGACAGGGGGATATCTCAGCCCCAGCATTTT
TRBV5-1	TRBJ2-3	TRBD2	few	CASSPLAGVSTDTQYF	TGCGCCAGCAGTCCCTTAGCGGGAGTGAGCACAGATACGCAGTATTTT
TRBV7-2	TRBJ2-1	NA	many	CASSLDQAKQFF	TGTGCCAGCAGCTTAGACCAGGCCAAGCAGTTCTTC
TRBV24-1	TRBJ1-5	TRBD1	NA	CATSFGQGQPQHF	TGTGCCACCAGTTTCGGACAGGGCCAGCCCCAGCATTTT
TRBV27	TRBJ2-5	NA	few	CASSLIGQTQYF	TGTGCCAGCAGTTTAATCGGGCAGACCCAGTACTTC
TRBV28	TRBJ1-4	NA	NA	CASSLMGLGEKLFF	TGTGCCAGCAGTTTAATGGGATTAGGTGAAAAACTGTTTTTT
TRBV19	TRBJ1-1	NA	NA	CASSRNMGTGTEAFF	TGTGCCAGTAGTCGCAATATGGGGACGGGTACTGAAGCTTTCTTT
TRBV11-2	TRBJ2-5	NA	many	CASRRTGNSETQYF	TGTGCCAGCAGGCGTACGGGAAATTCGGAGACCCAGTACTTC
TRBV6-1	TRBJ2-7	TRBD1	few	CASRATGSSYEQYF	TGTGCCAGCAGGGCGACAGGGAGCTCCTACGAGCAGTACTTC
TRBV6-2/TRBV6-3	TRBJ2-2	TRBD1	NA	CASRSPGQGSKAGELFF	TGTGCCAGCAGATCCCCGGGACAGGGGAGTAAGGCCGGGGAGCTGTTTTTT
TRBV12-3/TRBV12-4	TRBJ1-1	NA	many	CASSFLPMNTEAFF	TGTGCCAGCAGTTTCCTACCTATGAACACTGAAGCTTTCTTT
TRBV29-1	TRBJ2-5	NA	many	CSVERGREETQYF	TGCAGCGTTGAGAGGGGCAGGGAAGAGACCCAGTACTTC
TRBV20-1	TRBJ2-7	NA	many	CSAGITSSYEQYF	TGCAGTGCTGGTATCACCAGCTCCTACGAGCAGTACTTC
TRBV30	TRBJ1-2	TRBD1	many	CAWSVHGQDGYTF	TGTGCCTGGAGTGTTCACGGACAGGATGGCTACACCTTC
TRBV29-1	TRBJ2-6	NA	NA	CSVEGVGENSGANVLTF	TGCAGCGTTGAAGGGGTGGGGGAAAACTCTGGGGCCAACGTCCTGACTTTC
TRBV25-1	TRBJ2-7	NA	few	CASSEYRGGVAYEQYF	TGTGCCAGCAGTGAATACCGAGGCGGAGTAGCCTACGAGCAGTACTTC
TRBV6-2/TRBV6-3	TRBJ2-5	TRBD1	few	CASKVPTGKETQYF	TGTGCCAGCAAAGTCCCGACAGGGAAAGAGACCCAGTACTTC
TRBV20-1	TRBJ2-7	TRBD2	few	CRPQRLAGDGYEQYF	TGCAGGCCCCAGCGGTTAGCGGGAGATGGGTACGAGCAGTACTTC
TRBV18	TRBJ1-1	NA	many	CASSPPVNTEAFF	TGTGCCAGCTCACCACCGGTGAACACTGAAGCTTTCTTT
TRBV28	TRBJ2-1	NA	many	CASQEAGTYNEQFF	TGTGCCAGCCAAGAGGCGGGAACCTACAATGAGCAGTTCTTC
TRBV6-5	TRBJ2-3	NA	few	CASSYSRETRYF	TGTGCCAGCAGTTACTCACGGGAGACCCGGTATTTT
TRBV6-2/TRBV6-3	TRBJ2-7	TRBD2	few	CASRYQRGTSGSPTTHEQYF	TGTGCCAGCAGATACCAACGCGGGACTAGCGGGAGTCCTACTACTCACGAGCAGTACTTC
TRBV9	TRBJ2-7	TRBD1	many	CASSLGQGAFDEQYF	TGTGCCAGCAGCCTAGGACAGGGGGCGTTCGACGAGCAGTACTTC
TRBV4-3	TRBJ1-1	NA	NA	CASSPHPEGSRAEAFF	TGCGCCAGCAGCCCACACCCGGAGGGGTCTAGAGCTGAAGCTTTCTTT
TRBV19	TRBJ2-6	TRBD1	NA	CAIGDRGRGANVLTF	TGTGCCATAGGTGACAGGGGGCGCGGGGCCAACGTCCTGACTTTC
TRBV5-1	TRBJ2-7	NA	many	CASSPSDRTYEQYF	TGCGCCAGCAGCCCCTCGGACAGAACCTACGAGCAGTACTTC
TRBV29-1	TRBJ2-3	NA	NA	CSVERSTDTQYF	TGCAGCGTTGAAAGGAGCACAGATACGCAGTATTTT